Listed below are T cell receptor beta chains from one sample, sequenced in a study of shared clonotypes between healthy human individuals. The table came from immunoSEQ multiplex PCR; TCRdb's copy has only in-frame clones and leaves some out. The repertoire has roughly 1,800,000 clones, about 95% of them found once; the top ten carry 1.2%. Sequenced input: naive CD8+ T cells sorted from blood. These receptors were taken from a young man in good health. Each CDR3 is given with its conserved first and last residue. A D gene is named only where the DNA matches it firmly. Where a row states a size, it is once, few, many or the class of an expanded clone; other rows omit it.

TRBJ2-7 TRBV2 once TRBD1 CASSRGQGYEQYF TGTGCCAGCAGTAGAGGACAGGGCTACGAGCAGTACTTC
TRBJ2-7 TRBV28 - TRBD1 CASKWTGDSYEQYF TGTGCCAGCAAATGGACAGGGGACTCCTACGAGCAGTACTTC
TRBJ2-7 TRBV29-1 - TRBD1 CSASGQGSSYEQYF TGCAGCGCGTCGGGACAGGGGAGCTCCTACGAGCAGTACTTC
TRBJ1-5 TRBV7-9 - - CASSFGSNQPQHF TGTGCCAGCAGCTTTGGCAGCAATCAGCCCCAGCATTTT
TRBJ2-3 TRBV15 - - CATSRVGSSTDTQYF TGTGCCACCAGCAGAGTGGGCAGTAGCACAGATACGCAGTATTTT
TRBJ2-7 TRBV4-1 - - CASSQGDSGHEQYF TGCGCCAGCAGCCAAGGGGATAGCGGCCACGAGCAGTACTTC
TRBJ2-2 TRBV7-9 few - CASSPPTGYTGELFF TGTGCCAGCAGCCCTCCTACAGGGTACACCGGGGAGCTGTTTTTT
TRBJ1-6 TRBV7-6 few - CASSGPEGTLHF TGTGCCAGCAGCGGACCGGAGGGGACCCTCCACTTT
TRBJ2-7 TRBV28 - - CASSLISAGGPHEQYF TGTGCCAGCAGTTTAATATCCGCCGGGGGGCCCCACGAGCAGTACTTC
TRBJ2-5 TRBV28 - TRBD2 CASRGGGYETQYF TGTGCCAGCAGAGGCGGGGGATACGAGACCCAGTACTTC
TRBJ2-7 TRBV19 - TRBD2 CASSPSGAQSYEQYF TGTGCCAGTAGTCCTAGCGGCGCGCAATCCTACGAGCAGTACTTC
TRBJ2-1 TRBV27 - - CASSLSEGPNEQFF TGTGCCAGCAGTTTATCGGAGGGTCCCAATGAGCAGTTCTTC
TRBJ2-3 TRBV2 - - CASSEGPADTQYF TGTGCCAGCAGTGAGGGACCAGCAGATACGCAGTATTTT
TRBJ2-5 TRBV7-3 - TRBD1 CASSLNRGETQYF TGTGCCAGCAGCTTAAACAGGGGTGAGACCCAGTACTTC
TRBJ1-2 TRBV11-2 - TRBD1 CASSSFDRGRDHGYTF TGTGCCAGCAGCTCTTTTGACAGGGGGCGCGACCATGGCTACACCTTC
TRBJ1-5 TRBV27 - TRBD1 CASGQGSNQPQHF TGTGCCAGCGGACAGGGGAGCAATCAGCCCCAGCATTTT
TRBJ2-6 TRBV19 - - CASTPFVGGISGANVLTF TGTGCCAGTACCCCATTCGTTGGGGGAATCTCTGGGGCCAACGTCCTGACTTTC
TRBJ1-1 TRBV27 - - CASSPLGTQLIMNTEAFF TGTGCCAGCAGTCCCCTCGGGACCCAGCTAATAATGAACACTGAAGCTTTCTTT
TRBJ2-7 TRBV7-8 - TRBD1 CASSLVEGATYEQYF TGTGCCAGCAGCTTAGTCGAGGGGGCAACCTACGAGCAGTACTTC
TRBJ2-7 TRBV7-9 - - CASSSTGGTASYEQYF TGTGCCAGCAGCTCCACCGGGGGGACAGCCTCCTACGAGCAGTACTTC
TRBJ2-7 TRBV6-5 once - CASSYEEGAYEQYF TGTGCCAGCAGTTATGAGGAGGGAGCCTACGAGCAGTACTTC
TRBJ2-7 TRBV5-1 - TRBD1 CASSIRDRFSYEQYF TGCGCCAGCAGCATCCGGGACAGGTTCTCCTACGAGCAGTACTTC
TRBJ2-1 TRBV9 - TRBD2 CASSVAGGGYNEQFF TGTGCCAGCAGCGTAGCGGGCGGGGGCTACAATGAGCAGTTCTTC
TRBJ2-7 TRBV13 - TRBD1 CASSPGQDEQYF TGTGCCAGCAGTCCAGGACAGGACGAGCAGTACTTC
TRBJ1-6 TRBV9 - - CASSPPGQGNSPLHF TGTGCCAGCAGCCCCCCCGGTCAGGGTAATTCACCCCTCCACTTT
TRBJ2-1 TRBV13 - TRBD1 CASSSDRGTYVEQFF TGTGCCAGCAGCTCGGACAGGGGTACGTATGTTGAGCAGTTCTTC
TRBJ1-1 TRBV29-1 - - CSVDLRGGTEAFF TGCAGCGTTGATCTGAGGGGTGGCACTGAAGCTTTCTTT
TRBJ1-2 TRBV5-1 - TRBD1 CASSPRRQGIGDGYTF TGCGCCAGCAGCCCCAGGAGACAGGGGATAGGCGATGGCTACACCTTC
TRBJ2-7 TRBV5-1 - TRBD1 CASSLALREGADEQYF TGCGCCAGCAGCTTGGCCTTACGAGAGGGGGCGGATGAGCAGTACTTC
TRBJ2-5 TRBV5-4 - - CASSLETLVEAQYF TGTGCCAGCAGCTTGGAAACGTTAGTCGAGGCCCAGTACTTC
TRBJ2-1 TRBV28 - - CASSPGAYNEQFF TGTGCCAGCAGCCCCGGGGCTTACAATGAGCAGTTCTTC
TRBJ2-5 TRBV28 - TRBD1 CASSLWDQTGLQETQYF TGTGCCAGCAGTTTATGGGACCAGACAGGGCTTCAAGAGACCCAGTACTTC
TRBJ2-7 TRBV11-2 - - CASSLEGERSYEQYF TGTGCCAGCAGCTTAGAGGGGGAGCGCTCCTACGAGCAGTACTTC
TRBJ2-7 TRBV6-1 - - CASSEQGGPTYEQYF TGTGCCAGCAGTGAACAGGGGGGCCCCACCTACGAGCAGTACTTC
TRBJ1-2 TRBV7-8 - - CASSLYQTNYGYTF TGTGCCAGCAGCTTATACCAGACGAACTATGGCTACACCTTC